This T cell receptor beta chain was observed in a study of blood T cell repertoires in COVID-19 (dated by TCRdb to 2020 to 2022). As for the study more broadly: Samples from collaborators originated in the United States, Italy and Spain and spanned both the acute and convalescent phases of COVID-19. The prospective study material was composed of cDNA or gDNA derived from T cells, B-cell-depleted T cells, or PBMCs. Deeply sampled blood TCRbeta repertoires from subjects exposed to, actively infected with, or recovered from COVID-19 were included in the dataset. The repertoires were released in a freely available public database meant as a resource for research on the immune response to SARS-CoV-2. Samples came from the ongoing ImmuneRACE study (first 160 participants) plus 1,254 subjects from 6 global collaborators. A de-identified subject ID, COVID-19 status, age in years and sex were almost always included in the sample metadata. HLA class I and class II types, where available, came from metadata supplied by the sample provider rather than from assay-based typing. Results and caveats for the whole study, not just this receptor: How much clinical and demographic metadata was included differed by source and by participant, and the metadata was provided uncurated.

Remarks on this clone: This clone's antigen is unknown. Per-base qualities were not stored, and no clone one base away is much larger.

TCRbeta CDR3 regions were amplified from genomic DNA using the immunoSEQ Assay, a bias-controlled multiplex PCR. Under the source paper's analysis protocol: Within the assay, amplification of reference gene primers was used to estimate how many nucleated cells each sample contained. To quantify the absolute abundance of each unique TCRbeta CDR3 rearrangement, sequence reads were collapsed and filtered. For each sample, productive Simpson clonality was calculated as the square root of Simpson's diversity index over productive rearrangements. TCRdb stores this immuneACCESS table with in-frame sequences only. Part of the clones is absent; in the studies checked, under half of the shortfall reflects unresolved V genes, and no reason is known for the rest. D and trimming were read from the DNA, whereas the V and J calls and clone size are those reported in that table. For this sample there are around 270,000 clones; approximately 85% appear just once. The ten most abundant clones make up 0.75% to 0.95% of the sample.

In Seattle, one collaborating source enrolled patients while the infection was active and tracked those patients longitudinally over the course of disease. Collaborating institutions collected whole blood in K2EDTA tubes following their own protocols. Collaborator samples were shipped for TCRbeta analysis as frozen whole blood, isolated PBMCs, or DNA extracted from either sample type. Trimming costs V 1 base and J 6 bases, and their ends lie 10 bases apart. The germline V gene specifies MDHEN as CDR1 and SYDVKM as CDR2. Reading from cysteine to phenylalanine, the CDR3 counts 14 amino acids. The read is trimmed to its CDR3 DNA, 42 bases read in frame from base 1.

This TCR came from a human donor with COVID-19, enrolled during active disease. The donor label of this sample is uncertain. The sequence is built from TRBV28 and TRBJ1-5, and the D gene may be TRBD1, 5 bases matching. The sample taken for sequencing was peripheral blood. The DNA sequence is as follows: TGTGCCAGCAGTTTATACGGGGGGGGTCAGCCCCAGCATTTT. Its amino acids are CASSLYGGGQPQHF.